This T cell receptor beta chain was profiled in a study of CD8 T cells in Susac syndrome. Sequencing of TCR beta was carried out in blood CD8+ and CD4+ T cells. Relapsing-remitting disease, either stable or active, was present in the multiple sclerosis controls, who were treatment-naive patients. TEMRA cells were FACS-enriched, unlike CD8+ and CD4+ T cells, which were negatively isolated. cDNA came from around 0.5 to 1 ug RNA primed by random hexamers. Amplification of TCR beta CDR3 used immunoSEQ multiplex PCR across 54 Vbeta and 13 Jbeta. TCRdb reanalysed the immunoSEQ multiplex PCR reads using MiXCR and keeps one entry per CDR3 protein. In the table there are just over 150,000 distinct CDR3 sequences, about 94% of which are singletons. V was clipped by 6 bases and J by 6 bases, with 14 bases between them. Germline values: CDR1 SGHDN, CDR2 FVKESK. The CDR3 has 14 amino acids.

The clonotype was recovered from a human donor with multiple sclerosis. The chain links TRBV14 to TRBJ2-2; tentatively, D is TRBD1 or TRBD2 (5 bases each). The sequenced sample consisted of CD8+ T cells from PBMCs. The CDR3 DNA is TGTGCCAGCAGTCCCTCCCGGGACGCCGGGGAGCTGTTTTTT. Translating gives CASSPSRDAGELFF.